The 17 T cell receptor beta chains listed next were all sequenced from one sample in a study of cytomegalovirus exposure and HLA in healthy donors. With 60 Vbeta and 13 Jbeta primers, the PCR was carried out. Sequenced by immunoSEQ multiplex PCR; TCRdb stores in-frame clones only, minus some. The sample shows about 120,000 clones, approximately 15% of them seen only once. Sequenced material: PBMCs. These receptor sequences come from a woman between 18 and 29 years old in good health and CMV-seronegative.

There are a few counts of this clone. The J gene is TRBJ2-2, the V gene TRBV27; 7 nucleotides match TRBD1. V lost 7 bases to trimming and J lost 5 bases; unmatched junction nucleotides: 7. The V gene's germline CDR1 is MNHEY and CDR2 SMNVEV (reference sequence). The CDR3 extends over 14 amino acids. The CDR3 reads CASTPQGQTGELFF. CDR3 coding DNA: TGTGCCAGCACACCACAGGGACAGACCGGGGAGCTGTTTTTT.

This clone appeared many times. This chain joins TRBV6-5 and TRBJ1-1; TRBD1 might be the D (5 bases). Germline values: CDR1 MNHEY, CDR2 SVGAGI. The germline V and J ends were trimmed by 2 bases and 8 bases, with 18 bases remaining between them. The CDR3 loop spans 15 amino acids. The CDR3 is CASSYIGQSNREAFF. CDR3 in DNA: TGTGCCAGCAGTTACATCGGGCAGTCGAACAGGGAAGCTTTCTTT.

This clone was seen only a few times. This chain links TRBV6-4 with TRBJ2-3, with TRBD1 as a possible D gene (6 bases). This CDR3 spans 13 amino acids. CDR1 is MRHNA and CDR2 is SNTAGT in the germline V gene. V shed 6 bases and J shed 2 bases, with 9 bases lying between them. CDR3 region: CASSRDTTDTQYF. CDR3 DNA sequence: TGTGCCAGCAGCCGGGACACCACAGATACGCAGTATTTT.

This chain uses TRBV5-4 with TRBJ2-5; 9 bases match TRBD1. V lost 4 bases and J lost 4; bases outside the gene matches: 8. Germline V gene sequence: CDR1 SGHNT, CDR2 YYREEE (reference sequence). There are 15 residues in the CDR3. The CDR3, as DNA: TGTGCCAGCAGCCCCCCTTCGACAGGGGGAGAGACCCAGTACTTC. Encoded protein: CASSPPSTGGETQYF.

This sequence joins TRBV6-5 and TRBJ1-5, with D unclear. The CDR3 covers 14 residues. The V end lost 2 bases, the J end lost 0 bases, and 5 bases lay between the germline ends. Germline V lookup: CDR1 MNHEY, CDR2 SVGAGI. CDR3 in amino acids: CASSYSYSNQPQHF. In DNA, the CDR3 is TGTGCCAGCAGTTACAGCTATAGCAATCAGCCCCAGCATTTT.

This clone occurred a few times. The genes are TRBV18 and TRBJ2-1; 13 nucleotides line up with TRBD2. This CDR3 spans 14 amino acids. Per germline, CDR1 KGHSH and CDR2 LQKENI. V lost 3 bases to trimming and J lost 8 bases; unmatched junction nucleotides: 1. CDR3 region: CASSPGLAGYEQFF. As DNA, the CDR3 is TGTGCCAGCTCACCGGGACTAGCGGGATATGAGCAGTTCTTC. Supplemented by reference TRBV18 and TRBJ2-1, the full variable domain reads NAGVMQNPRHLVRRRGQEARLRCSPMKGHSHVYWYRQLPEEGLKFMVYLQKENIIDESGMPKERFSAEFPKEGPSILRIQQVVRGDSAAYFCASSPGLAGYEQFFGPGTRLTVL.

This clone was recorded a few times. V is TRBV9 and J is TRBJ2-1, with D possibly TRBD2 on 6 matching bases. This CDR3 has 15 residues. CDR1 and CDR2 (germline): SGDLS, YYNGEE. Trimming pared 4 bases from V and 1 base from J, leaving 12 bases between. The CDR3 here is CASSPGGSSYNEQFF. In DNA form, the CDR3 reads TGTGCCAGCAGCCCCGGAGGGAGTTCCTACAATGAGCAGTTCTTC.

This clone has more than one count but fewer than ten. V is TRBV5-4 and J is TRBJ2-5; no clear D. The CDR3 covers 13 residues. V was pared by 0 bases and J by 2 bases, with 5 bases between. Looked up from germline, CDR1 is SGHNT and CDR2 is YYREEE (reference sequence). The CDR3 sequence is CASSLEQQETQYF. CDR3 in DNA: TGTGCCAGCAGCTTGGAACAGCAAGAGACCCAGTACTTC. Full variable domain (rest looked up from reference TRBV5-4 and TRBJ2-5): ETGVTQSPTHLIKTRGQQVTLRCSSQSGHNTVSWYQQALGQGPQFIFQYYREEENGRGNFPPRFSGLQFPNYSSELNVNALELDDSALYLCASSLEQQETQYFGPGTRLLVL.

In its sample, this clone was seen a few times. The rearrangement uses TRBV9 and TRBJ2-3; 9 bases are a match to TRBD2. The germline V gene has CDR1 SGDLS and CDR2 YYNGEE. V shed 0 bases and J 1 base; nucleotides not matched to a gene: 6. This CDR3 has 17 amino acids. DNA of the CDR3: TGTGCCAGCAGCGTAGTTTCCCCTAGCGGGGGCACAGATACGCAGTATTTT. Protein sequence: CASSVVSPSGGTDTQYF. The full variable domain, its missing parts supplied by reference TRBV9 and TRBJ2-3, is DSGVTQTPKHLITATGQRVTLRCSPRSGDLSVYWYQQSLDQGLQFLIQYYNGEERAKGNILERFSAQQFPDLHSELNLSSLELGDSALYFCASSVVSPSGGTDTQYFGPGTRLTVL.

This clone was seen a handful of times. The chain couples TRBV2 to TRBJ2-1, with a weak D call TRBD2 (5 bases). Trimming removed 6 bases at V and 9 bases at J, with 6 bases between. Per the germline V gene, CDR1 is SNHLY and CDR2 is FYNNEI. CDR3 length: 10 amino acids. The CDR3 is CASRGVEQFF. The CDR3 DNA follows: TGTGCCAGCAGGGGAGTTGAGCAGTTCTTC.

The chain joins TRBV5-4 to TRBJ2-5, with D possibly matching TRBD2 (6 bases). V gave up 4 bases and J gave up 3 bases, with 22 bases separating them. This CDR3 contains 17 residues. CDR1 and CDR2 from the germline V gene are SGHNT and YYREEE (reference sequence). DNA for the CDR3: TGTGCCAGCAGCACAAGTGCGTCGGGGATAGCGGAAGAGACCCAGTACTTC. Translated: CASSTSASGIAEETQYF.

This chain connects TRBV6-5 to TRBJ1-1; the D gene is possibly TRBD1 (6 bases). CDR3 length: 13 amino acids. The V and J ends lost 6 bases and 4 bases respectively, with 12 bases between them. Germline V gene lookup returns CDR1 MNHEY and CDR2 SVGAGI. The CDR3 region is CASRPDRSTEAFF. In DNA, the CDR3 is TGTGCCAGCAGACCCGACAGGTCCACTGAAGCTTTCTTT.

The rearrangement joins TRBV28 to TRBJ1-1; 9 positions agree with TRBD1. The CDR3 sequence is 17 residues long. J was trimmed by 6 bases and V by 1 base; bases with no gene match: 12. CDR1 is MDHEN and CDR2 is SYDVKM in the germline V gene. The CDR3 region is CASSLFGQGSGRAEAFF. CDR3 coding DNA: TGTGCCAGCAGTTTATTCGGACAGGGGTCGGGGAGGGCTGAAGCTTTCTTT.

This clone was counted between two and nine times. Here the CDR3 DNA reads TGTGCCAGCAGCCAACTACTTCAGGACCGGGACAACCTTAATTCACCCCTCCACTTT. Protein sequence: CASSQLLQDRDNLNSPLHF. The chain couples TRBV4-2 to TRBJ1-6; possibly TRBD1 for D (6 bases). CDR3 length: 19 residues. Trimming pared 2 bases from V and 6 bases from J, leaving 23 bases between. CDR1 is LGHNA, CDR2 YNFKEQ, per germline.

This clone was detected only a few times. The chain uses TRBV19 and TRBJ1-2, with 9 bases matching TRBD1. This CDR3 is built from 15 residues. The V gene's germline CDR1 is LNHDA and CDR2 SQIVND (reference sequence). V was clipped by 6 bases and J by 0 bases; unmatched bases: 5. CDR3 residues: CASSGQGWTNYGYTF. The CDR3 region has the DNA TGTGCCAGTAGCGGACAGGGGTGGACTAACTATGGCTACACCTTC.

The chain couples TRBV7-2 to TRBJ1-1; 11 bases are a match to TRBD1. The CDR3 is 18 residues long. The germline V gene encodes CDR1 SGHTA and CDR2 FQGNSA. The J segment lost 0 bases and the V segment lost 2 bases, leaving 8 bases of the junction unmatched. Here the CDR3 reads CASSLRDRGFRMNTEAFF. The CDR3 coding sequence is TGTGCCAGCAGCTTAAGGGACAGGGGGTTTCGAATGAACACTGAAGCTTTCTTT.

This sequence joins TRBV10-3 and TRBJ2-5; 11 positions match TRBD2. The trim removed 2 bases at V and 0 bases at J, leaving 2 bases unmatched. The germline CDR1 and CDR2 sequences are ENHRY and SYGVKD. The CDR3 is made up of 16 amino acids. The CDR3 spells CAISEGTSGNQETQYF. The CDR3, as DNA: TGTGCCATCAGTGAGGGGACTAGCGGAAACCAAGAGACCCAGTACTTC.